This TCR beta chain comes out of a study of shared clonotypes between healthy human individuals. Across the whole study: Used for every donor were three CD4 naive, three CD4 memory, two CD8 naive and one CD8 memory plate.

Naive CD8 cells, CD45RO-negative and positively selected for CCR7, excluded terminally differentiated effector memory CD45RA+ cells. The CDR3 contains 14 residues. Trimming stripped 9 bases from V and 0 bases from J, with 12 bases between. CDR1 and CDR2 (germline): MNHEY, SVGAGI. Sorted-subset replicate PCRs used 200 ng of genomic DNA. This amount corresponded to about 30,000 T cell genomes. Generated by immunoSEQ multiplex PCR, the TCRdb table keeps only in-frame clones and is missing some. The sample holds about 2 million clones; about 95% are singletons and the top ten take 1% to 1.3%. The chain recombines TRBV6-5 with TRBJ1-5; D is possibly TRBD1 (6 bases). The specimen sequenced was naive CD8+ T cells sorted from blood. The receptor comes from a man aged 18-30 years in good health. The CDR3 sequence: CASSTGNSNQPQHF. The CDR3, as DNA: TGTGCCAGTTCAACAGGGAATAGCAATCAGCCCCAGCATTTT.